This TCR beta chain was retrieved from a study of T cells in Graves' hyperthyroidism and ophthalmopathy. The wider study: Once the initial diagnosis was made, peripheral blood was obtained before any treatment. Findings and caveats of the study: Most clonotypes expanded in thyroid above 0.001 were likewise present in blood.

TCR beta CDR3 regions were amplified from RNA transcripts. First-round RT-PCR of the TCR CDR3 relied on the HTBI primer set. One entry per CDR3 protein results from TCRdb running MiXCR on the multiplex PCR reads. The data show approximately 640,000 distinct CDR3 sequences, about 18% seen once. This clonotype has ten or more counts. Antigen specificity is unknown. V was pared by 0 bases and J by 0 bases, with 8 bases between. Germline V gene data show CDR1 as MNHEY and CDR2 as SVGAGI. The CDR3 has 15 residues. Diagnostic assessment was based on clinical symptoms, serum thyroxine and TRAb, thyroid ultrasound and orbital computed tomography. The authors took PBMCs from 9.5 to 10 ml fresh peripheral blood.

The sequence was collected from a man aged 45-65 years with Graves' hyperthyroidism. The V gene is TRBV6-5, the J gene TRBJ1-1; D gene uncertain. The sequenced material came from blood. The CDR3 DNA is TGTGCCAGCAGTTACTCGGCGCAGCTGAACACTGAAGCTTTCTTT. It is translated as CASSYSAQLNTEAFF.